This T cell receptor beta chain derives from a study of PD-1 blockade in classical Hodgkin lymphoma. Here immunoSEQ multiplex PCR was the method, and the copy in TCRdb shows in-frame clones only, minus some. Of around 18,000 clones listed, about 76% were seen once; the top ten hold 15% to 20%. Study results and caveats: It was reported that newly diagnosed patients had less baseline TCR diversity than healthy donors. Undefined causes, possibly disease activity or prior therapy, underlie the repertoire differences.

There was relapse after autologous stem cell transplantation in every patient, and there was variation in brentuximab vedotin exposure. Under best response, outcomes were complete response, partial response or progressive disease. The CDR3 is 14 residues long. Trimming stripped 0 bases from V and 12 bases from J, with 15 bases between. CDR1 is SEHNR and CDR2 is FQNEAQ in the germline V gene (reference sequence). Worth noting for this clone: What it recognizes is unknown.

The clonotype comes from a human donor with classical Hodgkin lymphoma. Here the sequenced sample was peripheral blood mononuclear cells (PBMCs), taken before the second cycle of nivolumab. The rearrangement joins TRBV7-9 to TRBJ2-1; D could derive from TRBD1 or TRBD2 (6 bases each). The CDR3 DNA sequence: TGTGCCAGCAGCTTAGCGCACTCCCCGGGGGCGCAGTTCTTC. It encodes CASSLAHSPGAQFF.